The 12 T cell receptor beta chains reported below all come from one sample, sequenced in a study of control samples from healthy donors and cancer patients. TCRdb's copy holds only in-frame clones and misses some; the assay was immunoSEQ multiplex PCR. This table has 100,000 to 150,000 clones, roughly 84% appearing once. Sequencing was carried out using blood. Every receptor here comes from a man in his late teens or twenties in good health.

This clone has only one observation. The rearrangement links TRBV6-6 to TRBJ2-7; 14 bases line up with TRBD2. Germline assignment: CDR1 MNHNY and CDR2 SVGAGI (reference sequence). The ends lost 5 bases at V and 2 bases at J; junction bases unmatched: 8. This CDR3 has 17 residues. The CDR3 nucleotides read TGTGCCAGCAGTCCGAGGACTAGCGGGAGGCGGGCCTACGAGCAGTACTTC. Translating it yields CASSPRTSGRRAYEQYF.

The chain recombines TRBV7-9 with TRBJ1-4; 8 nucleotides agree with TRBD1. The CDR3 loop spans 14 amino acids. With V trimmed by 6 bases and J by 6 bases, 6 bases remained unmatched. CDR1 SEHNR and CDR2 FQNEAQ come from the germline V gene (reference sequence). CDR3: CASRPQGAHEKLFF. CDR3 coding DNA: TGTGCCAGCAGACCTCAGGGGGCTCATGAAAAACTGTTTTTT.

The V call is TRBV6-6, the J call TRBJ2-5; 10 nucleotides match TRBD2. Germline trimming cut 5 bases from V and 5 bases from J; bases unmatched to any gene: 14. The CDR3 runs 17 residues. Per the germline V gene, CDR1 is MNHNY and CDR2 is SVGAGI (reference sequence). The CDR3 DNA reads TGTGCCAGCAGTCCCGCTATAGCGGGAGGAAAGGAGGAGACCCAGTACTTC. It yields the protein CASSPAIAGGKEETQYF.

V usage is TRBV6-5 and J usage is TRBJ2-7; 8 bases are a match to TRBD1. V was clipped by 6 bases and J by 2 bases; unmatched bases: 6. Per germline, CDR1 MNHEY and CDR2 SVGAGI. The CDR3 totals 14 residues. CDR3 sequence: CASRKGQETYEQYF. The CDR3 region has the DNA TGTGCCAGCAGAAAGGGACAGGAGACCTACGAGCAGTACTTC.

The genes are TRBV19 and TRBJ1-3; the D gene is possibly TRBD1 (6 bases). Germline CDR1 LNHDA, CDR2 SQIVND (reference sequence). Trimming stripped 5 bases from V and 0 bases from J, with 8 bases between. The CDR3 spans 14 residues. In nucleotides, the CDR3 is TGTGCCAGTAGTTTGACAGGCTCTGGAAACACCATATATTTT. Its protein is CASSLTGSGNTIYF.

The table lists this clone with a count of one. This chain links TRBV30 with TRBJ2-5; 10 bases are shared with TRBD2. CDR1 is GTSNPN and CDR2 is SVGIG in the germline V gene (reference sequence). This CDR3 comprises 15 residues. The V gene end was trimmed by 3 bases and the J gene end by 5 bases; junction bases not matched to a gene: 9. CDR3 nucleotides: TGTGCCTGGAGGGCGTCTAGCGGGAGTTGGGAGACCCAGTACTTC. This translates into CAWRASSGSWETQYF.

V usage is TRBV15 and J usage is TRBJ1-1; D might be TRBD1 (5 bases). Germline lookup yields CDR1 LNHNV and CDR2 YYDKDF (reference sequence). V was cut by 2 bases and J by 4 bases, with 14 bases left in between. The CDR3 contains 15 residues. CDR3 nucleotide sequence: TGTGCCACCAGCAGATTGATTCAGGGCCTCACTGAAGCTTTCTTT. Protein product: CATSRLIQGLTEAFF.

The chain is built from TRBV9 and TRBJ2-7; the D is unclear. This CDR3 has 15 amino acids. CDR1 is SGDLS and CDR2 is YYNGEE in the germline V gene. Trimming took 3 bases from V and 3 from J, leaving 16 bases between them. The DNA for the CDR3 is TGTGCCAGCAGCGAGGTACCAGATCCGGTCTACGAGCAGTACTTC. Amino acid sequence: CASSEVPDPVYEQYF.

The chain couples TRBV7-2 to TRBJ1-2, with 9 positions matching TRBD1. Germline-derived CDR1 and CDR2 are SGHTA and FQGNSA. V gave up 4 bases and J gave up 5 bases; unmatched junction bases: 14. The CDR3 contains 17 residues. CDR3 nucleotide sequence: TGTGCCAGCAGCTCTAGAACAGGGGGCGCGGACTGGTATGGCTACACCTTC. It is translated as CASSSRTGGADWYGYTF. The full variable domain, with the rest looked up from reference TRBV7-2 and TRBJ1-2, is GAGVSQSPSNKVTEKGKDVELRCDPISGHTALYWYRQSLGQGLEFLIYFQGNSAPDKSGLPSDRFSAERTGGSVSTLTIQRTQQEDSAVYLCASSSRTGGADWYGYTFGSGTRLTVV.

The chain couples TRBV5-1 to TRBJ2-3; the D is unclear. CDR3 length equals 16 residues. Germline CDR1 is SGHRS and CDR2 is YFSETQ. Trimming left V 3 bases short and J 2 bases short, with 16 bases between. CDR3 DNA sequence: TGCGCCAGCAGCTCGGTCACTGGGTCAACCACAGATACGCAGTATTTT. This encodes CASSSVTGSTTDTQYF. Together with reference TRBV5-1 and TRBJ2-3, the CDR3 gives the full variable domain: KAGVTQTPRYLIKTRGQQVTLSCSPISGHRSVSWYQQTPGQGLQFLFEYFSETQRNKGNFPGRFSGRQFSNSRSEMNVSTLELGDSALYLCASSSVTGSTTDTQYFGPGTRLTVL.

The chain uses TRBV12-5 and TRBJ1-1; D remains unclear. The CDR3 totals 14 residues. The germline V gene encodes CDR1 LGHNT and CDR2 FRNRAP. The ends were cut back, 7 bases at V and 5 bases at J, with 17 bases in the middle. CDR3 DNA sequence: TGTGCTAGTGCCCCGGAGGCCCGAGGGACTGAAGCTTTCTTT. This encodes CASAPEARGTEAFF.

This chain joins TRBV18 and TRBJ2-4; weak D call: TRBD2 (6 bases). The germline gives CDR1 KGHSH, CDR2 LQKENI. The CDR3 length is 16 residues. Between the trimmed V and J ends, which lost 3 bases and 6 bases, there was a span of 18 bases. The CDR3 is CASSPLGSGVTNIQYF. In nucleotides, the CDR3 is TGTGCCAGCTCACCGCTTGGCTCGGGAGTGACAAACATTCAGTACTTC.